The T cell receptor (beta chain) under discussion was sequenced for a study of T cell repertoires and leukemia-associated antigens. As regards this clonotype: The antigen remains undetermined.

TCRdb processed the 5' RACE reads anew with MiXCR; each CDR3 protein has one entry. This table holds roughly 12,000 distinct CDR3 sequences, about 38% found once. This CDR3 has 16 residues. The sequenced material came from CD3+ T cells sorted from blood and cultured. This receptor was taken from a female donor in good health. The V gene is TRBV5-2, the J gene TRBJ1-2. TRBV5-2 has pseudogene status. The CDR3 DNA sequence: TGTGCCATGGGCCCCGGGGGGGCAACCCTTGACTATGGCTACACCTTC. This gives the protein CAMGPGGATLDYGYTF.